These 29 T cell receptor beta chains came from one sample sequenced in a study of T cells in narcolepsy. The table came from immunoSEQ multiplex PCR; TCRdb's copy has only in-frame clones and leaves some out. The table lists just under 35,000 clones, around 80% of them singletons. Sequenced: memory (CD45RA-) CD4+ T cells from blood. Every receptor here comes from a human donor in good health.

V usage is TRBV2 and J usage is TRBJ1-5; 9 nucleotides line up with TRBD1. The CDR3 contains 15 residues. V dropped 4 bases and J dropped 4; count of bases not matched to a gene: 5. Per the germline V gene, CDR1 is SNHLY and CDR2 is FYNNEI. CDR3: CASSAGTGLNQPQHF. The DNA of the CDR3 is TGTGCCAGCAGTGCCGGGACAGGGCTTAATCAGCCCCAGCATTTT.

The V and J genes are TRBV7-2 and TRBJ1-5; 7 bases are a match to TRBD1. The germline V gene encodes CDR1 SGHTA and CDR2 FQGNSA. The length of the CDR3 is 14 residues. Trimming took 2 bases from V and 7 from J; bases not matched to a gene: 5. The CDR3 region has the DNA TGTGCCAGCAGCTTAAAGGGGGCAGGCCAGCCCCAGCATTTT. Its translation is CASSLKGAGQPQHF.

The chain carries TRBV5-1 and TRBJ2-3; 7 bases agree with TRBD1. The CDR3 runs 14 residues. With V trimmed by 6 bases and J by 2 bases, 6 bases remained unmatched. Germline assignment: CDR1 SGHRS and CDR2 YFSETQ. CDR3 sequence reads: CASNDRVHTDTQYF. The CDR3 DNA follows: TGCGCCAGCAATGACAGGGTCCACACAGATACGCAGTATTTT.

The CDR3 nucleotides read TGTGCCAGCAGCCAAGTATCCCCCCCCGGGGAGCTGTTTTTT. This gives the protein CASSQVSPPGELFF. The chain uses TRBV4-2 and TRBJ2-2; D remains unclear. Germline V lookup: CDR1 LGHNA, CDR2 YNFKEQ. V lost 1 base to trimming and J lost 6 bases, with 9 bases between them. This CDR3 has 14 amino acids.

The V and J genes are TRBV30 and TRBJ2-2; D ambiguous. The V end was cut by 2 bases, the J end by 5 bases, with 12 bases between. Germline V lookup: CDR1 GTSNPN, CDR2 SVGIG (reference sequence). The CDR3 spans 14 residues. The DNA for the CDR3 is TGTGCCTGGAGTTATGAAGGGCGGACCGGGGAGCTGTTTTTT. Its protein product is CAWSYEGRTGELFF.

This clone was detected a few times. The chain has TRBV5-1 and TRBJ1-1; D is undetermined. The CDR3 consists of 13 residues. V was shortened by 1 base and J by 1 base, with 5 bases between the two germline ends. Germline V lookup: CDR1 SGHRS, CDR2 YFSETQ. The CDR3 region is CASSLLGNTEAFF. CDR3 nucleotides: TGCGCCAGCAGCTTGCTGGGGAACACTGAAGCTTTCTTT.

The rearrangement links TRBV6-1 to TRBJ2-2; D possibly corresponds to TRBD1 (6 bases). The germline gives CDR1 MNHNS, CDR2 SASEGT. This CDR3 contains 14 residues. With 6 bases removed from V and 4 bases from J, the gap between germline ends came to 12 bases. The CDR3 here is CASRPGTITGELFF. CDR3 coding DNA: TGTGCCAGCAGACCCGGGACAATCACCGGGGAGCTGTTTTTT.

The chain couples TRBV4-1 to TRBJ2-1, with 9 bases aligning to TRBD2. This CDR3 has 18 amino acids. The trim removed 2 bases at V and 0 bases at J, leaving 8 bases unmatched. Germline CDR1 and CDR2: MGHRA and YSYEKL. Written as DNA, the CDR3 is TGCGCCAGCAGCCAAAGGACTAGCGAATCCAGCTCCTACAATGAGCAGTTCTTC. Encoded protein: CASSQRTSESSSYNEQFF.

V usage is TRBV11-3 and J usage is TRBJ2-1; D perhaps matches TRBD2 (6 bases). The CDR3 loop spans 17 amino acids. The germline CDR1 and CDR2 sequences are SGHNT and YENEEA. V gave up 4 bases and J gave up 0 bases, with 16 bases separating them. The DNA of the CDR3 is TGTGCCAGCAGCTGGGGGGTAGCGGCGAGCTCCTACAATGAGCAGTTCTTC. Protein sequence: CASSWGVAASSYNEQFF. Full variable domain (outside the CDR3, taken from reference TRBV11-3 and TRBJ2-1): EAGVVQSPRYKIIEKKQPVAFWCNPISGHNTLYWYLQNLGQGPELLIRYENEEAVDDSQLPKDRFSAERLKGVDSTLKIQPAELGDSAVYLCASSWGVAASSYNEQFFGPGTRLTVL.

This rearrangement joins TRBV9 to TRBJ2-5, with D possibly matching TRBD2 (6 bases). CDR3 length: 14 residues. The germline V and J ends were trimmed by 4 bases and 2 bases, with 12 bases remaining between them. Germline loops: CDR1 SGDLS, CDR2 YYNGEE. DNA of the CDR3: TGTGCCAGCAGCTTCGGGACTCATCAAGAGACCCAGTACTTC. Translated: CASSFGTHQETQYF.

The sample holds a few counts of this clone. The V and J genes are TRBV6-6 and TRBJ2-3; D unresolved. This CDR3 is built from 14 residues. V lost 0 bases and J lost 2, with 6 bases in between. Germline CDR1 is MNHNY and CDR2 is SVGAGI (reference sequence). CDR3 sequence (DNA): TGTGCCAGCAGTTACTCGTTTTTCACAGATACGCAGTATTTT. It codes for CASSYSFFTDTQYF.

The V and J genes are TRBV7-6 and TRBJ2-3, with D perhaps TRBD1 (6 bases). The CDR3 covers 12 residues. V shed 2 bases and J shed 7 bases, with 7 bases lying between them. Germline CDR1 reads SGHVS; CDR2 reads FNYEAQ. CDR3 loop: CASSLRGNTQYF. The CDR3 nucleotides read TGTGCCAGCAGCTTAAGGGGGAATACGCAGTATTTT.

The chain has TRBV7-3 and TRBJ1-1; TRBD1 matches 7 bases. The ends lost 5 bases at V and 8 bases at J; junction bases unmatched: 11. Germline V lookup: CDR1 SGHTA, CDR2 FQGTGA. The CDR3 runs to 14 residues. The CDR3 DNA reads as TGTGCCAGCAGCCCGACAGGGTTTAAAATCGAAGCTTTCTTT. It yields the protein CASSPTGFKIEAFF.

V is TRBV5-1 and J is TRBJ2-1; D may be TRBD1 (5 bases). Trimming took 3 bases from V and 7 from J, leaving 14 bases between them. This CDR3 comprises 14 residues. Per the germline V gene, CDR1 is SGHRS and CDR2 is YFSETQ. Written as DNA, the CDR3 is TGCGCCAGCAGCTCCCGGGCAGGGTTTAATGAGCAGTTCTTC. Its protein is CASSSRAGFNEQFF. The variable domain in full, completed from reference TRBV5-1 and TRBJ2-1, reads KAGVTQTPRYLIKTRGQQVTLSCSPISGHRSVSWYQQTPGQGLQFLFEYFSETQRNKGNFPGRFSGRQFSNSRSEMNVSTLELGDSALYLCASSSRAGFNEQFFGPGTRLTVL.

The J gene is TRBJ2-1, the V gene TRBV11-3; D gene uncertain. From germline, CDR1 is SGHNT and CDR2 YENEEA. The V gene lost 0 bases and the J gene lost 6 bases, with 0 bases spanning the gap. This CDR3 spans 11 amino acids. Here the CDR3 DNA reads TGTGCCAGCAGCTTAGACAATGAGCAGTTCTTC. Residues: CASSLDNEQFF. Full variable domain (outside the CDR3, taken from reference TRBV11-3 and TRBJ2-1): EAGVVQSPRYKIIEKKQPVAFWCNPISGHNTLYWYLQNLGQGPELLIRYENEEAVDDSQLPKDRFSAERLKGVDSTLKIQPAELGDSAVYLCASSLDNEQFFGPGTRLTVL.

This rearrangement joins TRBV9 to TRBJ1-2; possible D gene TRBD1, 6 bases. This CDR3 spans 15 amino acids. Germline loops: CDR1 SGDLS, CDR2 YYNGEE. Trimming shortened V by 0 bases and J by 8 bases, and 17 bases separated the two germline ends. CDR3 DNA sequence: TGTGCCAGCAGCGTAGCCCCGGGCAGGGGTAAGGGCTACACCTTC. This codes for CASSVAPGRGKGYTF.

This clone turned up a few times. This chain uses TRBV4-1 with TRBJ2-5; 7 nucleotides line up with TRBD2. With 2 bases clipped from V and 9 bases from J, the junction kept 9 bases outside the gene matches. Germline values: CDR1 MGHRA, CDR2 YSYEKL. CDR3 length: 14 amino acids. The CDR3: CASSQIGGFQSQYF. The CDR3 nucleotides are TGCGCCAGCAGCCAAATCGGGGGGTTCCAGTCCCAGTACTTC.

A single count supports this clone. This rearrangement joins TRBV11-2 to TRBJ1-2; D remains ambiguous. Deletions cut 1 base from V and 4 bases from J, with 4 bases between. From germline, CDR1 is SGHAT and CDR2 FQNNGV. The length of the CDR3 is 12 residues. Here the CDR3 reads CASSLGTYGYTF. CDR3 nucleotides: TGTGCCAGCAGCTTAGGTACCTATGGCTACACCTTC.

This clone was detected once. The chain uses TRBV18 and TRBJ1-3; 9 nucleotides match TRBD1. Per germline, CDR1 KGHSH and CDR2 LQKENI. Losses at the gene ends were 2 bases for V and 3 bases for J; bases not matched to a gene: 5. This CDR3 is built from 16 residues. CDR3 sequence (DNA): TGTGCCAGCTCACCAGGTACAGGGGGCCGTGGAAACACCATATATTTT. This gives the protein CASSPGTGGRGNTIYF.

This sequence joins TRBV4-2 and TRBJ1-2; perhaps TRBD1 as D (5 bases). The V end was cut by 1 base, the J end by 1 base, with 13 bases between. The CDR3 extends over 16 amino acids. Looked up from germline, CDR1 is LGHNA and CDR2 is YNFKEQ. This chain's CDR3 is CASSQVKAGINYGYTF. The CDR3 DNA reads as TGTGCCAGCAGCCAAGTTAAGGCAGGGATTAACTATGGCTACACCTTC.

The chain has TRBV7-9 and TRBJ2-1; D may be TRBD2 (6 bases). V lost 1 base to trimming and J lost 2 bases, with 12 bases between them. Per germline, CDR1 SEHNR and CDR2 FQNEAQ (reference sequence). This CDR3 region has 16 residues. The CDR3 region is CASSLVSSGAYNEQFF. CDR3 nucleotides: TGTGCCAGCAGCTTAGTTTCGTCGGGAGCCTACAATGAGCAGTTCTTC.

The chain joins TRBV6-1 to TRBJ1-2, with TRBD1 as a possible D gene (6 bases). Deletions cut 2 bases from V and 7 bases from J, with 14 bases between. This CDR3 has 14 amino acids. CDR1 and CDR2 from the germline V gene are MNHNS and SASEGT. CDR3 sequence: CASSERQGRGGYTF. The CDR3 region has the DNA TGTGCCAGCAGTGAACGGCAGGGGCGGGGTGGCTACACCTTC.

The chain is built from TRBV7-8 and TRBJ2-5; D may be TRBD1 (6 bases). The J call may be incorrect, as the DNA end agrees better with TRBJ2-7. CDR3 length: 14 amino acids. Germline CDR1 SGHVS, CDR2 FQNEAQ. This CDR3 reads CASSLLQGQGEQYF. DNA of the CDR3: TGTGCCAGCAGCTTATTGCAGGGGCAAGGCGAGCAGTACTTC.

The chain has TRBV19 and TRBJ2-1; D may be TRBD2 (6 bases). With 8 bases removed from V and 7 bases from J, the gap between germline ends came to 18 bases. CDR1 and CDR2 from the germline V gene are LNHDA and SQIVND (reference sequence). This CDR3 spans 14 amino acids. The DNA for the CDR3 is TGTGCCAGTTCGCGCCTTGCTAGCGAGAATGAGCAGTTCTTC. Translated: CASSRLASENEQFF.

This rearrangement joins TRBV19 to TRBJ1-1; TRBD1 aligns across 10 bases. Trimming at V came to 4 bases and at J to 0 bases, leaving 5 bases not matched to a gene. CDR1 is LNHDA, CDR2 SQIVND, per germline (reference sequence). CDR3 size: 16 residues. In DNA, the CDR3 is TGTGCCAGTAGTACGGGACAGGGGATAATGAACACTGAAGCTTTCTTT. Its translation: CASSTGQGIMNTEAFF. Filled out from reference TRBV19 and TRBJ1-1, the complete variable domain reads DGGITQSPKYLFRKEGQNVTLSCEQNLNHDAMYWYRQDPGQGLRLIYYSQIVNDFQKGDIAEGYSVSREKKESFPLTVTSAQKNPTAFYLCASSTGQGIMNTEAFFGQGTRLTVV.

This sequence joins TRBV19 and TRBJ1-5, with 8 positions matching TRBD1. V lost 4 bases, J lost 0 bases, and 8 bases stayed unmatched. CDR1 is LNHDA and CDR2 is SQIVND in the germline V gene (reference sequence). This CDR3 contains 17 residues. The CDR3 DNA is TGTGCCAGTAGTACCCCAGGACAGGGATATAGCAATCAGCCCCAGCATTTT. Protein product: CASSTPGQGYSNQPQHF. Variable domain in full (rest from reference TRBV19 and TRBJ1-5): DGGITQSPKYLFRKEGQNVTLSCEQNLNHDAMYWYRQDPGQGLRLIYYSQIVNDFQKGDIAEGYSVSREKKESFPLTVTSAQKNPTAFYLCASSTPGQGYSNQPQHFGDGTRLSIL.

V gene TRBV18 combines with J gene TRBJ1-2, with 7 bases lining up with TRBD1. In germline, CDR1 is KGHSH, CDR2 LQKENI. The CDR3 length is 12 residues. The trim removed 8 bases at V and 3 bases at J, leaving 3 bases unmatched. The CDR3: CASRGTDYGYTF. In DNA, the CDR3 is TGTGCCAGCCGCGGGACAGACTATGGCTACACCTTC.

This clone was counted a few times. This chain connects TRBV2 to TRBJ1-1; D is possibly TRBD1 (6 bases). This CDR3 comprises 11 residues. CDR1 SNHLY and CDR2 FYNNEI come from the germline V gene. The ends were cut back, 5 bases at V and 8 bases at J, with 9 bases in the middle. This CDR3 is CASSIGTEAFF. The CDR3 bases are TGTGCCAGCAGTATCGGGACAGAAGCTTTCTTT.

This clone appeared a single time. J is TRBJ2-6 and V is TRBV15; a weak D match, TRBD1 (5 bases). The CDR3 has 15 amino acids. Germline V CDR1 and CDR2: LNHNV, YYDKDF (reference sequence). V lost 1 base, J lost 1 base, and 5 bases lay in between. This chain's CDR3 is CATSRAGSGANVLTF. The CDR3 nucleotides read TGTGCCACCAGCAGAGCAGGGTCTGGGGCCAACGTCCTGACTTTC.